Below are 14 T cell receptor beta chains sequenced from a single sample in a study of graft-versus-host responses after intestinal transplantation. Clones were read by immunoSEQ multiplex PCR, and TCRdb kept only the in-frame ones, dropping some. The profile shows about 19,000 clones, 80% to 95% of them singletons. The sequences come from PBMCs, collected approximately 56 weeks after transplant. These TCRs come from a human patient who received an intestinal transplant, so some T cells may come from the graft donor.

The chain has TRBV6-1 and TRBJ2-1; TRBD2 is a possible D gene (5 bases). This CDR3 contains 13 residues. CDR1 and CDR2 from the germline V gene are MNHNS and SASEGT. The ends were cut back, 8 bases at V and 0 bases at J, with 8 bases in the middle. The CDR3, as DNA: TGTGCCAGCCTACTAGACTCCTACAATGAGCAGTTCTTC. This gives the protein CASLLDSYNEQFF.

This chain uses TRBV2 with TRBJ2-7, with D tentatively TRBD1 (5 bases). Trimming pared 3 bases from V and 6 bases from J, leaving 18 bases between. The CDR3 covers 15 residues. Germline-derived CDR1 and CDR2 are SNHLY and FYNNEI. The CDR3: CASSDQGPSTGEQYF. The DNA of the CDR3 is TGTGCCAGCAGTGATCAGGGTCCCTCAACGGGCGAGCAGTACTTC.

This clone was counted a few times. The V and J genes are TRBV5-5 and TRBJ1-1, with TRBD1 matching over 7 bases. The V segment lost 6 bases and the J segment 5 bases; nucleotides outside the gene matches: 13. Germline CDR1 is SGHKS and CDR2 is YYEKEE (reference sequence). The CDR3 is 15 residues long. In DNA, the CDR3 is TGTGCCAGCACCCCACAGGGGACGCCAGGGACTGAAGCTTTCTTT. It specifies CASTPQGTPGTEAFF.

The chain carries TRBV5-1 and TRBJ2-7; TRBD1 aligns across 10 bases. Losses at the gene ends were 4 bases for V and 7 bases for J; bases not matched to a gene: 5. The CDR3 is made up of 13 amino acids. Germline CDR1 SGHRS, CDR2 YFSETQ. CDR3 in DNA: TGCGCCAGCAGCGCCGGGACAGGGGTAGAGCAGTACTTC. It specifies CASSAGTGVEQYF.

V is TRBV30 and J is TRBJ1-2; D not certain. The CDR3 extends over 16 amino acids. V was pared by 5 bases and J by 4 bases, with 23 bases between. Germline V gene sequence: CDR1 GTSNPN, CDR2 SVGIG (reference sequence). The CDR3 DNA reads TGTGCCTGGCCGAGGGTGCATTATAGAGAGACCTATGGCTACACCTTC. Protein: CAWPRVHYRETYGYTF.

The chain couples TRBV29-1 to TRBJ2-1; D is unclear. The V gene lost 1 base and the J gene lost 8 bases, with 3 bases spanning the gap. There are 10 residues in the CDR3. CDR1 is SQVTM, CDR2 ANQGSEA, per germline. The CDR3 nucleotides are TGCAGCGTTGAAGCGTATGAGCAGTTCTTC. Amino acids: CSVEAYEQFF.

This rearrangement joins TRBV5-1 to TRBJ1-1; 12 bases line up with TRBD1. This CDR3 contains 17 residues. Germline values: CDR1 SGHRS, CDR2 YFSETQ. J lost 4 bases, V lost 4 bases, and 11 bases had no gene match. The CDR3 sequence is CASSPPGTGGISTEAFF. CDR3 coding DNA: TGCGCCAGCAGCCCGCCCGGGACAGGGGGCATCAGCACTGAAGCTTTCTTT.

The chain links TRBV7-6 to TRBJ1-3; D is unclear. From germline, CDR1 is SGHVS and CDR2 FNYEAQ. The CDR3 is made up of 14 amino acids. V lost 1 base and J 0 bases, leaving 4 bases between the germline ends. For the CDR3, the DNA is TGTGCCAGCAGCTTAGAGTCCTCTGGAAACACCATATATTTT. It yields the protein CASSLESSGNTIYF.

This clone was detected only once. The chain couples TRBV28 to TRBJ2-7; D is unclear. This CDR3 spans 13 amino acids. Germline V gene lookup returns CDR1 MDHEN and CDR2 SYDVKM. V lost 4 bases and J lost 6, with 13 bases in between. The CDR3 protein is CASSYRPGSEQYF. For the CDR3, the DNA is TGTGCCAGCAGTTACAGACCTGGTTCCGAGCAGTACTTC.

V and J are TRBV15 and TRBJ1-3; TRBD1 is a possible D gene (6 bases). Germline V gene data show CDR1 as LNHNV and CDR2 as YYDKDF (reference sequence). V lost 1 base and J lost 0, with 16 bases in between. This CDR3 region has 18 residues. CDR3 coding DNA: TGTGCCACCAGCAGAGCGGGGGGGGCGTTGAGCTCTGGAAACACCATATATTTT. Translation: CATSRAGGALSSGNTIYF.

This chain links TRBV2 with TRBJ2-7; TRBD1 aligns across 9 bases. Germline CDR1 reads SNHLY; CDR2 reads FYNNEI. The CDR3 has 16 residues. The ends lost 3 bases at V and 4 bases at J; junction bases unmatched: 10. CDR3 sequence: CASSDMWTGALYEQYF. The CDR3 DNA is TGTGCCAGCAGTGATATGTGGACAGGGGCGTTGTACGAGCAGTACTTC. The variable domain in full, with the rest retrieved from reference TRBV2 and TRBJ2-7, is EPEVTQTPSHQVTQMGQEVILRCVPISNHLYFYWYRQILGQKVEFLVSFYNNEISEKSEIFDDQFSVERPDGSNFTLKIRSTKLEDSAMYFCASSDMWTGALYEQYFGPGTRLTVT.

This chain links TRBV2 with TRBJ2-3, with 10 bases identical to TRBD2. Per the germline V gene, CDR1 is SNHLY and CDR2 is FYNNEI. The CDR3 length is 14 residues. After removal of 6 bases from V and 4 bases from J, the junction contained 4 bases not matched to a gene. Written as DNA, the CDR3 is TGTGCCAGCAGAGAGCGGGGGGGAGCAGATACGCAGTATTTT. Its protein is CASRERGGADTQYF.

The chain couples TRBV15 to TRBJ2-1; D is ambiguous. Germline V gene sequence: CDR1 LNHNV, CDR2 YYDKDF (reference sequence). This CDR3 is 13 amino acids long. V was cut by 7 bases and J by 6 bases, with 13 bases left in between. The CDR3 reads CATNSDPFNEQFF. The CDR3 DNA follows: TGTGCCACCAACTCGGATCCATTCAATGAGCAGTTCTTC. Full variable domain (missing parts from reference TRBV15 and TRBJ2-1): DAMVIQNPRYQVTQFGKPVTLSCSQTLNHNVMYWYQQKSSQAPKLLFHYYDKDFNNEADTPDNFQSRRPNTSFCFLDIRSPGLGDTAMYLCATNSDPFNEQFFGPGTRLTVL.

This rearrangement joins TRBV27 to TRBJ2-7; 10 positions agree with TRBD2. The junction had 7 bases not matched to a gene; V was cut back by 5 bases and J by 3 bases. This CDR3 is built from 15 residues. CDR1 and CDR2 (germline): MNHEY, SMNVEV (reference sequence). CDR3 loop: CASSRKREGIYEQYF. CDR3 DNA: TGTGCCAGCAGTCGAAAGCGGGAGGGTATCTACGAGCAGTACTTC.